These 4 T cell receptor beta chains originate from one sample sequenced in a study of T-cell memory formation after mild COVID-19. From the 5' RACE reads, TCRdb called clonotypes with MiXCR, one entry per CDR3 protein. This table has some 450,000 distinct CDR3 sequences, over 15% appearing once. Sample: PBMCs or a T cell subset sorted from them (not recorded which). Source of these receptors: an adult woman who had mild COVID-19 (a few samples of this study predate the infection). Cell type and time point are not known.

V gene TRBV18 combines with J gene TRBJ2-7; the D is unclear. Between the trimmed V and J ends, which lost 5 bases and 6 bases, there was a span of 11 bases. CDR1 and CDR2 from the germline V gene are KGHSH and LQKENI. The CDR3 spans 12 residues. The CDR3 DNA reads as TGTGCCAGCTCAACCGGGCCGGTCGAGCAGTACTTC. It specifies CASSTGPVEQYF.

The chain employs TRBV24-1 and TRBJ2-7, with 10 bases lining up with TRBD1. Trimming removed 3 bases from V and 3 bases from J; junction bases left unmatched: 4. Germline loops: CDR1 KGHDR, CDR2 SFDVKD. The CDR3 runs to 15 residues. The chain's CDR3 is CATSDPGTGVYEQYF. The CDR3 DNA follows: TGTGCCACCAGTGATCCCGGGACAGGGGTCTACGAGCAGTACTTC.

This clonotype was detected a few times. The gene calls are TRBV24-1 and TRBJ2-7; perhaps TRBD2 as D (5 bases). The CDR3 loop spans 14 amino acids. The germline CDR1 and CDR2 sequences are KGHDR and SFDVKD. Trimming stripped 4 bases from V and 1 base from J, with 10 bases between. CDR3 DNA sequence: TGTGCCACCAGTGACCGTCGGACTTCCTACGAGCAGTACTTC. It codes for CATSDRRTSYEQYF.

The chain uses TRBV6-6 and TRBJ2-2; weak D call: TRBD2 (6 bases). Trimming cost V 10 bases and J 0 bases, with 9 bases left between them. The CDR3 sequence is 13 residues long. Germline V gene lookup returns CDR1 MNHNY and CDR2 SVGAGI (reference sequence). This CDR3 reads CATPGANTGELFF. As DNA, the CDR3 is TGTGCCACCCCGGGGGCGAACACCGGGGAGCTGTTTTTT.